The 12 T cell receptor beta chains below all came from one sample that was sequenced in a study of tumor-infiltrating lymphocytes in oesophageal squamous cell carcinoma. MiXCR, applied by TCRdb to the PCR reads, yields one record per CDR3 protein. In the table there are approximately 9,700 distinct CDR3 sequences, around three fifths of which are singletons. Sequencing used esophageal tumor tissue. The receptors were sampled from a male donor with esophageal squamous cell carcinoma.

The chain employs TRBV7-2 and TRBJ2-7; 11 bases align to TRBD2. The end of the DNA is better explained by TRBJ2-5, so the J call may be wrong. CDR3 length equals 15 residues. Germline lookup yields CDR1 SGHTA and CDR2 FQGNSA. Here the CDR3 DNA reads TGTGCCAGCAGCTTAGCAACTAGCGGGGGAGAGACCCAGTACTTC. Protein: CASSLATSGGETQYF.

In its sample, this clonotype was seen a few times. The V and J genes are TRBV10-2 and TRBJ2-1; D gene unclear. The end of the DNA aligns better with TRBJ2-7, so the J call may be wrong. The CDR3 runs to 12 residues. The V gene's germline CDR1 is WSHSY and CDR2 SAAADI. CDR3: CASSGPGLEQYF. The CDR3 DNA follows: TGCGCCAGCAGCGGGCCCGGCCTTGAGCAGTACTTC.

This chain uses TRBV6-1 with TRBJ2-5, with D perhaps matching TRBD1 (6 bases). This CDR3 comprises 13 residues. V lost 6 bases and J lost 5, with 13 bases in between. The germline V gene has CDR1 MNHNS and CDR2 SASEGT. The CDR3 protein is CASSLTGIETQYF. CDR3 in DNA: TGTGCCAGCAGCCTTACAGGGATCGAGACCCAGTACTTC.

This sequence joins TRBV28 and TRBJ2-1; the D is unclear. Trimming left V 4 bases short and J 9 bases short, with 13 bases between. The CDR3 extends over 13 amino acids. Germline V lookup: CDR1 MDHEN, CDR2 SYDVKM. CDR3 sequence reads: CASSSRNDREQFF. Here the CDR3 DNA reads TGTGCCAGCAGTTCTCGGAACGACCGTGAGCAGTTCTTC.

The chain combines TRBV24-1 with TRBJ2-1, with D perhaps matching TRBD1 (5 bases). CDR3 length equals 15 residues. The germline V gene has CDR1 KGHDR and CDR2 SFDVKD. V lost 2 bases, J lost 4 bases, and 11 bases lay in between. The CDR3: CATSDSTTAYNEQFF. For the CDR3, the DNA is TGTGCCACCAGTGATTCTACGACAGCGTACAATGAGCAGTTCTTC.

The V gene is TRBV5-4, the J gene TRBJ2-1; D ambiguous. The last part of the DNA fits TRBJ2-5 better; the J call may be wrong. The CDR3 runs 14 residues. The germline V gene has CDR1 SGHNT and CDR2 YYREEE (reference sequence). The CDR3 here is CASSLIGFGETQYF. The DNA of the CDR3 is TGTGCCAGCAGCTTGATCGGGTTCGGAGAGACCCAGTACTTC.

This clonotype was detected once. The chain combines TRBV19 with TRBJ1-1; D not certain. Germline CDR1 LNHDA, CDR2 SQIVND (reference sequence). This CDR3 region has 14 residues. The V and J ends lost 1 base and 4 bases respectively, with 10 bases between them. The CDR3 sequence is CASSIGDVGTEAFF. CDR3 nucleotide sequence: TGTGCCAGTAGTATAGGGGATGTAGGCACTGAAGCTTTCTTT.

The chain uses TRBV11-2 and TRBJ2-6; D is ambiguous. The J call may not be correct, given that the DNA end is closer to TRBJ2-7. The CDR3 contains 14 residues. Germline CDR1 SGHAT, CDR2 FQNNGV. CDR3 bases: TGTGCCAGCAGCTTAAGTGCTTACTCCTACGAGCAGTACTTC. Its protein is CASSLSAYSYEQYF.

This chain links TRBV6-5 with TRBJ1-4; 11 bases are a match to TRBD1. Germline trimming cut 5 bases from V and 4 bases from J; bases unmatched to any gene: 9. The CDR3 consists of 17 residues. Germline CDR1 MNHEY, CDR2 SVGAGI. The CDR3 loop reads CASSTRTGGFVNEKLFF. In DNA form, the CDR3 reads TGTGCCAGCAGTACTCGGACAGGGGGCTTCGTTAATGAAAAACTGTTTTTT.

The chain is built from TRBV7-2 and TRBJ2-3, with TRBD1 as a possible D gene (5 bases). Trimming removed 0 bases from V and 3 bases from J, with 10 bases in between. The CDR3 is made up of 15 amino acids. Germline CDR1 SGHTA, CDR2 FQGNSA. The CDR3 region is CASSLALAGTDTQYF. The CDR3 bases are TGTGCCAGCAGCTTAGCCCTTGCAGGGACAGATACGCAGTATTTT.

V and J are TRBV27 and TRBJ2-1; 7 bases line up with TRBD1. The V and J ends lost 6 bases and 6 bases, in that order; junction bases with no gene match: 11. The CDR3 loop spans 15 amino acids. The V gene's germline CDR1 is MNHEY and CDR2 SMNVEV (reference sequence). CDR3 loop: CASRNRGLLVNEQFF. In DNA, the CDR3 is TGTGCCAGCAGAAACAGGGGTTTGCTAGTCAATGAGCAGTTCTTC.

The genes are TRBV6-9 and TRBJ2-1; D possibly corresponds to TRBD2 (5 bases). The assigned J gene may be wrong: the sequence end matches TRBJ2-7 better. Germline V lookup: CDR1 MNHGY, CDR2 SVAAGI. The CDR3 totals 15 residues. The CDR3 loop is CASSLREGWTYEQYF. CDR3 DNA sequence: TGTGCCAGCAGCCTAAGAGAGGGTTGGACCTACGAGCAGTACTTC.